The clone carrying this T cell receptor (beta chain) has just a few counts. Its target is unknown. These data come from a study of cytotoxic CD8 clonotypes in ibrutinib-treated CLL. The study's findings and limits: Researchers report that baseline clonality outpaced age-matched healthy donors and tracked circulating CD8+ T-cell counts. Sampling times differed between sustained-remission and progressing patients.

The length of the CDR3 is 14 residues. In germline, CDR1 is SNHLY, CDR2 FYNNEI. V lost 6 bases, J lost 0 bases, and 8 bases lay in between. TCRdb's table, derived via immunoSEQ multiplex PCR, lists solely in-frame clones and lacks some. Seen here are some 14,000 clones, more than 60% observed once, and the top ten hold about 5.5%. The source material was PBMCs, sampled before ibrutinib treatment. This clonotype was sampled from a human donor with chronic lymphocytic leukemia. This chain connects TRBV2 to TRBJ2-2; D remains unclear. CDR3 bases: TGTGCCAGCAGGAGTCGGACGAACACCGGGGAGCTGTTTTTT. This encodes CASRSRTNTGELFF.